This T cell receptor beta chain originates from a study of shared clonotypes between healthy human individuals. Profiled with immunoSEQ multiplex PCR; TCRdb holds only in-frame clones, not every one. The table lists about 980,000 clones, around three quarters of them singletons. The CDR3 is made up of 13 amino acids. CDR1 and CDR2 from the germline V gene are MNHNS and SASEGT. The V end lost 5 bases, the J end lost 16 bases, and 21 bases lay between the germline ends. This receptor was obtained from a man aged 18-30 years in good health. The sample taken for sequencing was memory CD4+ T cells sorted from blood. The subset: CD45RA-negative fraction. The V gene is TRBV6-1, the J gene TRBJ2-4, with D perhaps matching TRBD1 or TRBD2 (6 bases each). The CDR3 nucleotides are TGTGCCAGCAGTTTCGAAACAGGGAGGAAATCCTACTTC. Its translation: CASSFETGRKSYF.